The 5 T cell receptor beta chains below come from one sample, sequenced in a study of blood T cells in healthy people across ages. Together with a sample-barcoded 5' primer, a J-beta primer mix was included in a second PCR lasting roughly 6 to 12 cycles. Via MiXCR, TCRdb re-called the 5' RACE reads, giving one row per CDR3 protein. There are 600,000 to 650,000 distinct CDR3 sequences in the sample; roughly 50% occur only once, and 30% to 40% lies in the top ten. Input material: blood. Receptors were obtained from a man in his 60s in good health.

J is TRBJ2-7 and V is TRBV2; 8 nucleotides align to TRBD1. Germline CDR1 and CDR2: SNHLY and FYNNEI. This CDR3 comprises 13 residues. V was clipped by 6 bases and J by 1 base; unmatched bases: 2. The chain's CDR3 is CASRTGESYEQYF. CDR3 coding DNA: TGTGCCAGCAGGACAGGGGAATCCTACGAGCAGTACTTC.

The chain's CDR3 is CSGGTSGVSYNEQYF. Written as DNA, the CDR3 is TGCAGCGGAGGGACTAGCGGGGTGTCCTACAATGAGCAGTACTTC. The V call is TRBV29-1, the J call TRBJ2-1; TRBD2 agrees at 13 bases. The assigned J gene may be wrong: the sequence end matches TRBJ2-7 better. The CDR3 extends over 15 amino acids. Germline V CDR1 and CDR2: SQVTM, ANQGSEA.

The sample holds one count of this clonotype. The rearrangement uses TRBV12-3 or TRBV12-4 and TRBJ2-3; D is perhaps TRBD2 (6 bases). V shed 2 bases and J shed 9 bases, with 18 bases lying between them. The CDR3 has 15 residues. CDR3 sequence reads: CASSLRGLGVETQYF. CDR3 nucleotide sequence: TGTGCCAGCAGTTTAAGGGGACTCGGGGTAGAGACGCAGTATTTT.

The J gene is TRBJ2-1, the V gene TRBV6-1; D is unclear. CDR3 length: 12 amino acids. The V end lost 2 bases, the J end lost 10 bases, and 9 bases lay between the germline ends. Germline V gene sequence: CDR1 MNHNS, CDR2 SASEGT. Here the CDR3 reads CASSERAGEQFF. Written as DNA, the CDR3 is TGTGCCAGCAGTGAACGGGCTGGAGAGCAGTTCTTC.

This rearrangement joins TRBV20-1 to TRBJ2-3; D gene ambiguous. This CDR3 has 12 amino acids. The germline V gene encodes CDR1 DFQATT and CDR2 SNEGSKA (reference sequence). V lost 6 bases to trimming and J lost 5 bases, with 12 bases between them. The CDR3 loop reads CSATEVEDTQYF. In nucleotides, the CDR3 is TGCAGTGCAACAGAGGTTGAAGATACGCAGTATTTT.